The 25 T cell receptor beta chains below all came from one sample that was sequenced in a study of radiotherapy plus CTLA-4 blockade in lung cancer. The method was immunoSEQ multiplex PCR; TCRdb's version includes in-frame clones alone and lacks a portion of them. Of tens of thousands of clones in the sample, 88% were seen once. The sequencing here drew on peripheral blood, taken from a patient treated with radiotherapy plus ipilimumab. The receptors originated from a human donor with non-small cell lung cancer whose response to radiotherapy plus ipilimumab could not be evaluated.

V is TRBV7-2 and J is TRBJ2-7, with 7 bases matching TRBD2. This CDR3 region has 12 residues. Losses at the gene ends were 1 base for V and 7 bases for J; bases not matched to a gene: 1. From germline, CDR1 is SGHTA and CDR2 FQGNSA. The CDR3 DNA reads TGTGCCAGCAGCTTAGTGCGGGGGGAGCAGTACTTC. This gives the protein CASSLVRGEQYF.

The V and J genes are TRBV7-9 and TRBJ1-5; 11 bases map to TRBD1. Per the germline V gene, CDR1 is SEHNR and CDR2 is FQNEAQ (reference sequence). This CDR3 is built from 18 residues. J lost 0 bases, V lost 4 bases, and 8 bases had no gene match. The CDR3 bases are TGTGCCAGCAGCTCGGGACAGGGGGGCACTTATAGCAATCAGCCCCAGCATTTT. It translates to CASSSGQGGTYSNQPQHF.

The V call is TRBV6-5, the J call TRBJ1-2; maybe TRBD1 (6 bases). The CDR3 consists of 12 residues. Deletions cut 6 bases from V and 2 bases from J, with 7 bases between. Germline CDR1 reads MNHEY; CDR2 reads SVGAGI. The DNA of the CDR3 is TGTGCCAGCAGCCAGGGGAACTATGGCTACACCTTC. Translation: CASSQGNYGYTF.

The V gene is TRBV10-3, the J gene TRBJ2-5, with TRBD2 identical over 9 bases. There are 17 residues in the CDR3. Germline CDR1 and CDR2: ENHRY and SYGVKD. Trimming removed 2 bases from V and 1 base from J; junction bases left unmatched: 8. The CDR3 protein is CAISERGVSGGQETQYF. In DNA, the CDR3 is TGTGCCATCAGTGAGAGAGGGGTTAGCGGGGGCCAAGAGACCCAGTACTTC.

The chain uses TRBV5-5 and TRBJ1-2; 7 nucleotides agree with TRBD1. This CDR3 has 15 amino acids. The V gene end was trimmed by 0 bases and the J gene end by 2 bases; junction bases not matched to a gene: 4. In germline, CDR1 is SGHKS, CDR2 YYEKEE (reference sequence). The CDR3 reads CASSLAAGGNYGYTF. In DNA, the CDR3 is TGTGCCAGCAGCTTGGCGGCAGGGGGGAACTATGGCTACACCTTC. The whole variable domain, filled in from reference TRBV5-5 and TRBJ1-2, reads DAGVTQSPTHLIKTRGQQVTLRCSPISGHKSVSWYQQVLGQGPQFIFQYYEKEERGRGNFPDRFSARQFPNYSSELNVNALLLGDSALYLCASSLAAGGNYGYTFGSGTRLTVV.

The V gene is TRBV25-1, the J gene TRBJ2-7; D might be TRBD1 (7 bases). V gave up 7 bases and J gave up 5 bases, with 12 bases separating them. The CDR3 is 12 residues long. Germline V CDR1 and CDR2: MGHDK, SYGVNS. Here the CDR3 DNA reads TGTGCCAGCAAGGAGGGGGCCGACGAGCAGTACTTC. Its protein is CASKEGADEQYF.

This sequence joins TRBV6-5 and TRBJ2-5, with a tentative D call TRBD1 (8 bases). Per germline, CDR1 MNHEY and CDR2 SVGAGI. The CDR3 extends over 13 amino acids. With 5 bases removed from V and 6 bases from J, the gap between germline ends came to 13 bases. The CDR3 sequence: CASSTGGGKTQYF. CDR3 sequence (DNA): TGTGCCAGCAGTACAGGGGGGGGAAAGACCCAGTACTTC.

The chain joins TRBV4-1 to TRBJ2-3, with 9 bases matching TRBD2. Looked up from germline, CDR1 is MGHRA and CDR2 is YSYEKL. With V trimmed by 1 base and J by 3 bases, 5 bases remained unmatched. The CDR3 sequence is 16 residues long. CDR3 protein: CASSQGLAVATDTQYF. CDR3 bases: TGCGCCAGCAGCCAAGGACTAGCGGTCGCAACAGATACGCAGTATTTT.

V and J are TRBV15 and TRBJ2-7; a weak D match, TRBD2 (5 bases). The CDR3 contains 14 residues. Deletions cut 3 bases from V and 3 bases from J, with 12 bases between. CDR1 is LNHNV and CDR2 is YYDKDF in the germline V gene (reference sequence). DNA of the CDR3: TGTGCCACCAGCAGCATAGGGAGTCGCTACGAGCAGTACTTC. Its protein product is CATSSIGSRYEQYF.

The V call is TRBV7-7, the J call TRBJ2-3; D gene uncertain. Trimming took off 0 bases at V and 1 base at J, with 11 bases between the two ends. Germline-derived CDR1 and CDR2 are SSHAT and FNYEAQ (reference sequence). This CDR3 spans 16 amino acids. CDR3 coding DNA: TGTGCCAGCAGCTTAGCGCCGACCCAGGGCACAGATACGCAGTATTTT. Translating gives CASSLAPTQGTDTQYF.

A few counts support this clone. The rearrangement links TRBV5-1 to TRBJ1-1, with D possibly being TRBD1 (5 bases). CDR3 length equals 14 residues. Germline V lookup: CDR1 SGHRS, CDR2 YFSETQ. V was clipped by 2 bases and J by 1 base, with 9 bases between them. DNA for the CDR3: TGCGCCAGCAGCTTACAGGCCGCGAACACTGAAGCTTTCTTT. It translates to CASSLQAANTEAFF.

The chain has TRBV27 and TRBJ2-1; weak D call: TRBD2 (5 bases). Looked up from germline, CDR1 is MNHEY and CDR2 is SMNVEV (reference sequence). Deletions cut 2 bases from V and 4 bases from J, with 12 bases between. The CDR3 extends over 15 amino acids. The CDR3 reads CASSLEGSAYNEQFF. CDR3 nucleotide sequence: TGTGCCAGCAGTTTAGAGGGCTCGGCGTACAATGAGCAGTTCTTC.

J is TRBJ1-5 and V is TRBV27; TRBD1 agrees at 9 bases. J lost 0 bases, V lost 6 bases, and 9 bases had no gene match. In germline, CDR1 is MNHEY, CDR2 SMNVEV (reference sequence). The CDR3 length is 17 residues. The CDR3 reads CASSSGQGTYSNQPQHF. The DNA for the CDR3 is TGTGCCAGCAGCAGTGGACAGGGGACTTATAGCAATCAGCCCCAGCATTTT.

This clone was observed a single time. This chain uses TRBV18 with TRBJ1-1; D may be TRBD1 (6 bases). There are 15 residues in the CDR3. V lost 6 bases and J 6 bases, leaving 20 bases between the germline ends. CDR1 and CDR2 from the germline V gene are KGHSH and LQKENI. The DNA for the CDR3 is TGTGCCAGCTCTCACGGAGGGGGGGGGACGTCTGAAGCTTTCTTT. This codes for CASSHGGGGTSEAFF.

The chain links TRBV6-1 to TRBJ1-4, with 10 nucleotides matching TRBD1. The CDR3 runs to 17 residues. CDR1 is MNHNS, CDR2 SASEGT, per germline. The J segment lost 6 bases and the V segment lost 4 bases, leaving 11 bases of the junction unmatched. CDR3 residues: CASSASRDRGFHEKLFF. In DNA form, the CDR3 reads TGTGCCAGCAGTGCGTCCCGGGACAGGGGTTTTCATGAAAAACTGTTTTTT.

V is TRBV9 and J is TRBJ2-1, with 7 bases identical to TRBD2. This CDR3 is 16 amino acids long. Germline CDR1 SGDLS, CDR2 YYNGEE. Trimming took 2 bases from V and 5 from J; bases not matched to a gene: 10. The CDR3 region is CASSVGGGSVHNEQFF. CDR3 in DNA: TGTGCCAGCAGCGTTGGGGGGGGAAGCGTTCACAATGAGCAGTTCTTC. Supplemented by reference TRBV9 and TRBJ2-1, the full variable domain reads DSGVTQTPKHLITATGQRVTLRCSPRSGDLSVYWYQQSLDQGLQFLIQYYNGEERAKGNILERFSAQQFPDLHSELNLSSLELGDSALYFCASSVGGGSVHNEQFFGPGTRLTVL.

V gene TRBV15 combines with J gene TRBJ1-5; weak D call: TRBD1 (5 bases). CDR1 is LNHNV, CDR2 YYDKDF, per germline (reference sequence). The CDR3 runs to 13 residues. Trimming cost V 2 bases and J 7 bases, with 9 bases left between them. DNA for the CDR3: TGTGCCACCAGCAGATTTCAGGGCCAGCCCCAGCATTTT. This codes for CATSRFQGQPQHF.

The gene calls are TRBV6-5 and TRBJ1-1, with 8 bases that match TRBD1. Germline CDR1 is MNHEY and CDR2 is SVGAGI. The ends lost 5 bases at V and 4 bases at J; junction bases unmatched: 9. This CDR3 has 15 amino acids. CDR3 sequence: CASSGQGSSGTEAFF. The CDR3 nucleotides are TGTGCCAGCAGTGGACAGGGAAGCAGTGGCACTGAAGCTTTCTTT.

This clone was recorded a few times. The chain's CDR3 is CASSQRTGDPEAFF. The CDR3 region has the DNA TGCGCCAGCAGCCAGAGAACAGGGGACCCTGAAGCTTTCTTT. The chain uses TRBV4-3 and TRBJ1-1, with 7 bases lining up with TRBD1. CDR1 LGHNA and CDR2 YSLEER come from the germline V gene. The CDR3 extends over 14 amino acids. After removal of 3 bases from V and 6 bases from J, the junction contained 7 bases not matched to a gene.

The chain joins TRBV19 to TRBJ2-2; D gene ambiguous. V was clipped by 2 bases and J by 7 bases, with 2 bases between them. This CDR3 is built from 11 residues. Per germline, CDR1 LNHDA and CDR2 SQIVND (reference sequence). CDR3 sequence (DNA): TGTGCCAGTAGTATACTCGGGGAGCTGTTTTTT. Amino acid sequence: CASSILGELFF. Drawing the rest from reference TRBV19 and TRBJ2-2, the complete variable domain is DGGITQSPKYLFRKEGQNVTLSCEQNLNHDAMYWYRQDPGQGLRLIYYSQIVNDFQKGDIAEGYSVSREKKESFPLTVTSAQKNPTAFYLCASSILGELFFGEGSRLTVL.

The chain carries TRBV11-2 and TRBJ2-5; 9 positions match TRBD2. Germline V gene lookup returns CDR1 SGHAT and CDR2 FQNNGV. The CDR3 sequence is 17 residues long. Unmatched junction bases numbered 10, after V lost 0 bases and J lost 5 bases. CDR3 residues: CASSLDLRGGRWETQYF. The CDR3 DNA is TGTGCCAGCAGCTTAGATTTGCGGGGGGGCAGGTGGGAGACCCAGTACTTC. The full variable domain, completed using reference TRBV11-2 and TRBJ2-5, is EAGVAQSPRYKIIEKRQSVAFWCNPISGHATLYWYQQILGQGPKLLIQFQNNGVVDDSQLPKDRFSAERLKGVDSTLKIQPAKLEDSAVYLCASSLDLRGGRWETQYFGPGTRLLVL.

The J gene is TRBJ2-5, the V gene TRBV6-1; 11 nucleotides match TRBD1. This CDR3 spans 13 amino acids. J lost 5 bases, V lost 6 bases, and 2 bases had no gene match. Germline V gives CDR1 MNHNS, CDR2 SASEGT. CDR3 DNA sequence: TGTGCCAGCAGGCGGGACAGGGGGGAGACCCAGTACTTC. It yields the protein CASRRDRGETQYF.

The chain joins TRBV7-2 to TRBJ2-7; 10 bases align to TRBD1. Germline values: CDR1 SGHTA, CDR2 FQGNSA. The CDR3 is 16 residues long. Germline trimming cut 5 bases from V and 0 bases from J; bases unmatched to any gene: 7. The CDR3 loop is CASSNQDRGRSYEQYF. The CDR3 DNA is TGTGCCAGCAGCAACCAAGACAGGGGGCGCTCCTACGAGCAGTACTTC.

The rearrangement links TRBV19 to TRBJ1-5, with 7 nucleotides matching TRBD1. The V and J ends lost 7 bases and 3 bases, in that order; junction bases with no gene match: 9. The CDR3 runs 15 residues. The germline gives CDR1 LNHDA, CDR2 SQIVND (reference sequence). The CDR3 loop is CASTPGTAHNQPQHF. The CDR3 DNA is TGTGCCAGTACCCCCGGGACAGCCCACAATCAGCCCCAGCATTTT. Based on the CDR3 plus reference TRBV19 and TRBJ1-5, the full variable domain is DGGITQSPKYLFRKEGQNVTLSCEQNLNHDAMYWYRQDPGQGLRLIYYSQIVNDFQKGDIAEGYSVSREKKESFPLTVTSAQKNPTAFYLCASTPGTAHNQPQHFGDGTRLSIL.

CDR3 amino acids: CASKPGQGLYEQYF. CDR3 sequence (DNA): TGTGCCAGTAAACCGGGACAGGGACTCTACGAGCAGTACTTC. The genes are TRBV19 and TRBJ2-7, with 9 bases identical to TRBD1. This CDR3 contains 14 residues. Germline V gene data show CDR1 as LNHDA and CDR2 as SQIVND (reference sequence). J lost 3 bases, V lost 7 bases, and 7 bases had no gene match.